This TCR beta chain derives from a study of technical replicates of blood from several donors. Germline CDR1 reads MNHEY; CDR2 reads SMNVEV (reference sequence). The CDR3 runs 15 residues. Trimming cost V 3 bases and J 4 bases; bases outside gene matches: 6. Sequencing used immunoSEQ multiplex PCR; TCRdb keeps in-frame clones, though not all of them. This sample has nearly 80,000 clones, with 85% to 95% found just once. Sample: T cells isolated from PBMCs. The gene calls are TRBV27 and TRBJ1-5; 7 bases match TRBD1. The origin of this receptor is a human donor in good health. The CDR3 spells CASSFTGTVNQPQHF. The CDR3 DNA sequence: TGTGCCAGCAGTTTCACAGGGACAGTAAATCAGCCCCAGCATTTT.